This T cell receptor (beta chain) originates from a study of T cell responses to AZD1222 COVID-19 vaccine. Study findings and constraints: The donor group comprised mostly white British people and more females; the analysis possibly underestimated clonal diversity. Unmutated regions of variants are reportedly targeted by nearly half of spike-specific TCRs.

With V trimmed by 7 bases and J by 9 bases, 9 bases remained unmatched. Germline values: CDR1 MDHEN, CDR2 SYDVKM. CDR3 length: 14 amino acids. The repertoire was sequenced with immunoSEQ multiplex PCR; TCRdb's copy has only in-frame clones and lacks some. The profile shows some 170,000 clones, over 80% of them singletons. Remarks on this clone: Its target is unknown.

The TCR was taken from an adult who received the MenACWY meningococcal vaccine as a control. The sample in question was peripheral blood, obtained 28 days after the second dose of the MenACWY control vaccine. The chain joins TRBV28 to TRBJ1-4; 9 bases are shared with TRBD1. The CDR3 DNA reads TGTGCCAGCACCGTGGGACAGGGCGACCAAAAACTGTTTTTT. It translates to CASTVGQGDQKLFF.